These T cell receptor beta chains were read from a single sample in a study of blood T cell repertoires in COVID-19. The method was immunoSEQ multiplex PCR; TCRdb's version includes in-frame clones alone and lacks a portion of them. This table has a few hundred thousand clones, around nine tenths appearing once. Material for sequencing was PBMCs or T cells enriched from blood (not recorded which). The receptor source for this set is a woman in her forties or fifties who had recovered from COVID-19. The CDR3 runs from the conserved cysteine through the conserved F or W. Each record gives: clone size, V gene, J gene, D gene, CDR3 DNA, CDR3 protein. A D gene is named only where the DNA matches it firmly. Expanded clones are given a class, and other clones once, few, many or no size at all.

.	TRBV7-2	TRBJ1-5	TRBD1	TGTGCCAGCAGCTTAGAGGGACAGGGGAGACAGCCCCAGCATTTT	CASSLEGQGRQPQHF
.	TRBV5-1	TRBJ2-2	.	TGCGCCAGCAGCTCAGAGGGCACCGGGGAGCTGTTTTTT	CASSSEGTGELFF
once	TRBV5-1	TRBJ1-5	.	TGCGCCAGCAGCTTGGTACCAGGGAATCAGCCCCAGCATTTT	CASSLVPGNQPQHF
.	TRBV18	TRBJ2-1	TRBD2	TGTGCCAGCTCACCTCGACTAGGGACTAGCGGGGCCTACAATGAGCAGTTCTTC	CASSPRLGTSGAYNEQFF
few	TRBV28	TRBJ1-4	TRBD1	TGTGCCAGCAGGGAAGGACAGGGATTTGAAAAACTGTTTTTT	CASREGQGFEKLFF
.	TRBV21-1	TRBJ1-2	.	TGTGCCAGCAGCAATTTTGATCCAGGGAACTATGGCTACACCTTC	CASSNFDPGNYGYTF
.	TRBV28	TRBJ2-1	TRBD2	TGTGCCAGCAGTGTACCGACTAGCGGGACCTACAATGAGCAGTTCTTC	CASSVPTSGTYNEQFF
few	TRBV2	TRBJ1-5	TRBD1	TGTGCCAGCAGTCAGGGGGCATACAATCAGCCCCAGCATTTT	CASSQGAYNQPQHF
.	TRBV28	TRBJ2-7	.	TGTGCCACAAAAGGGGGGGCCTACGAGCAGTACTTC	CATKGGAYEQYF
.	TRBV7-8	TRBJ1-3	.	TGTGCCAGCAGCTTAGTTGGCAGAAGTATCTCTGGAAACACCATATATTTT	CASSLVGRSISGNTIYF
.	TRBV30	TRBJ2-2	TRBD2	TGTGCCTGGGACCGGACTAGCGGGGCCGGCGGGGAGCTGTTTTTT	CAWDRTSGAGGELFF
.	TRBV29-1	TRBJ2-1	TRBD1	TGCAGCGTCCAGGGGGCATTTGATGAGCAGTTCTTC	CSVQGAFDEQFF
.	TRBV28	TRBJ1-1	.	TGTGCCAGCAGTTCGGTTGTGCGGAACACTGAAGCTTTCTTT	CASSSVVRNTEAFF
.	TRBV5-5	TRBJ1-1	.	TGTGCCAGCAGCCTAGGGAGTCACACTGAAGCTTTCTTT	CASSLGSHTEAFF
.	TRBV7-2	TRBJ1-3	.	TGTGCCAGCAGGGTAGGGGGACACAGCTCTGGAAACACCATATATTTT	CASRVGGHSSGNTIYF
.	TRBV28	TRBJ1-4	TRBD1	TGTGCCAGCGGACAGGGAAATAATGAAAAACTGTTTTTT	CASGQGNNEKLFF
.	TRBV5-6	TRBJ2-5	.	TGTGCCAGCAGCTTGAGATCGGGGGAGACCCAGTACTTC	CASSLRSGETQYF
.	TRBV29-1	TRBJ1-4	.	TGCAGCGTTGGCGGGGTCGATGAAAAACTGTTTTTT	CSVGGVDEKLFF
.	TRBV27	TRBJ1-1	.	TGTGCCAGCAAACCTAGCGGGGGGTTCACTGAAGCTTTCTTT	CASKPSGGFTEAFF
once	TRBV27	TRBJ2-7	.	TGTGCCAGCAGTCCCGTCGACTCGTCCTACGAGCAGTACTTC	CASSPVDSSYEQYF
.	TRBV5-1	TRBJ2-1	TRBD1	TGCGCCAGCAGCTTGGTAGGGGGCCGGGGTAATGAGCAGTTCTTC	CASSLVGGRGNEQFF
.	TRBV19	TRBJ2-3	.	TGTGCCAGTAGTGTACAGGGTTCAGATACGCAGTATTTT	CASSVQGSDTQYF
.	TRBV28	TRBJ2-5	.	TGTGCCAGCAGTTTCTTCGTTGGAGAAGAGACCCAGTACTTC	CASSFFVGEETQYF
once	TRBV28	TRBJ2-2	.	TGTGCCAGCAGTTTAAGGTGGACTGAGAACACCGGGGAGCTGTTTTTT	CASSLRWTENTGELFF
.	TRBV5-4	TRBJ1-6	.	TGTGCCAGCAGCTCTCAGGGGAATTCACCCCTCCACTTT	CASSSQGNSPLHF
.	TRBV2	TRBJ1-5	.	TGTGCCAGCAACACAATTCAGGGCACTCAGCCCCAGCATTTT	CASNTIQGTQPQHF
few	TRBV15	TRBJ2-7	.	TGTGCCACCAGCAGAGTCGACAGTTACGAGCAGTACTTC	CATSRVDSYEQYF
.	TRBV9	TRBJ1-6	.	TGTGCCAGCAGCGTAGCAGCGGGGGGGGATTCACCCCTCCACTTT	CASSVAAGGDSPLHF
.	TRBV5-1	TRBJ1-2	.	TGCGCCAGCAGCCCGGGGGGGACCCCCTATGGCTACACCTTC	CASSPGGTPYGYTF
.	TRBV2	TRBJ1-1	.	TGTGCCAGCAGTGAGGCATCACCTGAAGCTTTCTTT	CASSEASPEAFF
.	TRBV14	TRBJ2-5	.	TGTGCCAGCAGCCAAGATCTTACAGTCCAAGAGACCCAGTACTTC	CASSQDLTVQETQYF
.	TRBV28	TRBJ2-3	.	TGTGCCAGCAGTTTAGCGGGCACAGGGGGGGGAAATACGCAGTATTTT	CASSLAGTGGGNTQYF
.	TRBV5-1	TRBJ1-3	.	TGCGCCAGCAGCCCGACCCTGACAGTGTCTGGAAACACCATATATTTT	CASSPTLTVSGNTIYF
.	TRBV7-9	TRBJ2-7	.	TGTGCCAGCAGCCTGACTACGACCGAGGGGCAGTACTTC	CASSLTTTEGQYF
.	TRBV19	TRBJ2-2	.	TGTGCCAGTTCTCTACGGACAGCGAACACCGGGGAGCTGTTTTTT	CASSLRTANTGELFF
few	TRBV2	TRBJ2-3	.	TGTGCCAGCAGTCTCCGTTCGGATACGCAGTATTTT	CASSLRSDTQYF
.	TRBV29-1	TRBJ1-3	.	TGCAGCGTTGTGCAGGGTGCTGGAAACACCATATATTTT	CSVVQGAGNTIYF
.	TRBV3-1/TRBV3-2	TRBJ2-7	TRBD2	TGTGCCAGCAGTAGCCCAGCCGAACTAGCGGGGCGGCCCTACGAGCAGTACTTC	CASSSPAELAGRPYEQYF